There are a few counts of the clone carrying this T cell receptor (beta chain). Clones were sequenced by immunoSEQ multiplex PCR, and TCRdb holds only the in-frame ones, with some missing. The sample carries some 160,000 clones, about 77% recorded once. These data come from a study of blood T cell repertoires in COVID-19. The CDR3 has 15 residues. V gave up 0 bases and J gave up 0 bases, with 9 bases separating them. The germline gives CDR1 KGHSH, CDR2 LQKENI. The rearrangement links TRBV18 to TRBJ2-7, with D tentatively TRBD2 (6 bases). This TCR came from a man in his 60s with acute or convalescent COVID-19. The material sequenced was peripheral blood. CDR3 sequence (DNA): TGTGCCAGCTCACCACCGGGACTCAGCTCCTACGAGCAGTACTTC. The encoded protein is CASSPPGLSSYEQYF. The whole variable domain, filled in from reference TRBV18 and TRBJ2-7, reads NAGVMQNPRHLVRRRGQEARLRCSPMKGHSHVYWYRQLPEEGLKFMVYLQKENIIDESGMPKERFSAEFPKEGPSILRIQQVVRGDSAAYFCASSPPGLSSYEQYFGPGTRLTVT.